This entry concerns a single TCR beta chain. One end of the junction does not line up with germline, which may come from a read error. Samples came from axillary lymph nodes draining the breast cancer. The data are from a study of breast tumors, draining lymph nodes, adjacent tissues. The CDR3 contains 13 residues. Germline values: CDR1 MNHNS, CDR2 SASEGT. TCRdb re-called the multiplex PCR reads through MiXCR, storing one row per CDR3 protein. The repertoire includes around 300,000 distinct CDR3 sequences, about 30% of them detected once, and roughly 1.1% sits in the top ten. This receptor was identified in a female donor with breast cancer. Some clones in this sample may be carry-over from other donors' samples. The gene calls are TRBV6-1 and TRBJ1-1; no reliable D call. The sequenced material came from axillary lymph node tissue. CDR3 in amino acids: CASTKVPNTGAFF. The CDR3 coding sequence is TGTGCCAGCACAAAGGTCCCGAACACTGGAGCTTTCTTT.